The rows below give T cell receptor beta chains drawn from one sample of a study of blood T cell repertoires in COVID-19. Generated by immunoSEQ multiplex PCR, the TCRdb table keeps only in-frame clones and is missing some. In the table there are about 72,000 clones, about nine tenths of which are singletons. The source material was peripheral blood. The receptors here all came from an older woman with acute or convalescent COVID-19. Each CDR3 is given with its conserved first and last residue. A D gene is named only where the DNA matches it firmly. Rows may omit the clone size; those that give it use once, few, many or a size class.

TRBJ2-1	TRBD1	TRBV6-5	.	CASRDRGQCEQFF	TGTGCCAGCAGGGACAGGGGGCAGTGTGAGCAGTTCTTC
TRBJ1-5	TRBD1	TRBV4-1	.	CASSRHGTGRNQPQHF	TGCGCCAGCAGCCGCCACGGGACAGGGCGTAATCAGCCCCAGCATTTT
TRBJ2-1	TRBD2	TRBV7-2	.	CASRPGGIPYNEQFF	TGTGCCAGCAGACCGGGGGGGATACCCTACAATGAGCAGTTCTTC
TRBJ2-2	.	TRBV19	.	CASSIMEGGELFF	TGTGCCAGTAGTATAATGGAGGGAGGGGAGCTGTTTTTT
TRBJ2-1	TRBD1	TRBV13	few	CASSSRNRGYNEQFF	TGTGCCAGCAGCTCGAGAAACAGGGGCTACAATGAGCAGTTCTTC
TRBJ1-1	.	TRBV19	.	CASKMVDRNTEAFF	TGTGCCAGTAAGATGGTAGACAGGAACACTGAAGCTTTCTTT
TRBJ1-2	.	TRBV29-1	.	CSVARGNGYTF	TGCAGCGTCGCTAGGGGGAATGGCTACACCTTC
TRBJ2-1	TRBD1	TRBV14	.	CASSFRTGLGNEQFF	TGTGCCAGCAGCTTCAGGACAGGTCTAGGGAATGAGCAGTTCTTC
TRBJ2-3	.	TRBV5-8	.	CASSPGTSSDTQYF	TGTGCCAGCAGCCCCGGGACAAGCTCAGATACGCAGTATTTT
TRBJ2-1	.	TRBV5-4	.	CASSLAGGNEQFF	TGTGCCAGCAGCCTGGCCGGGGGCAATGAGCAGTTCTTC
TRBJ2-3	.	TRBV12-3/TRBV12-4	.	CASSRNYNTQYF	TGTGCCAGCAGCCGGAACTATAATACGCAGTATTTT
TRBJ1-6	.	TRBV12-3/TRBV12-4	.	CASSRSRDSPLHF	TGTGCCAGCAGTAGGAGTCGGGATTCACCCCTCCACTTT
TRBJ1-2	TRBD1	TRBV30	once	CAWERGTGSGYTF	TGTGCCTGGGAAAGGGGGACAGGTAGTGGCTACACCTTC
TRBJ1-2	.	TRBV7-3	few	CASSLNRDYGYTF	TGTGCCAGCAGCTTAAACAGGGACTATGGCTACACCTTC
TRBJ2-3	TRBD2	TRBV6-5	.	CASSLRAGGDTQYF	TGTGCCAGCAGCCTTCGGGCGGGGGGGGATACGCAGTATTTT
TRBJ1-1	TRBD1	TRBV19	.	CASSPTGLGTEAFF	TGTGCCAGTAGCCCGACAGGGTTAGGGACTGAAGCTTTCTTT
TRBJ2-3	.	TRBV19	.	CASSILGGADTQYF	TGTGCCAGTAGTATTCTAGGGGGGGCAGATACGCAGTATTTT
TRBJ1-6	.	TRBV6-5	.	CASRLTGFNSPLHF	TGTGCCAGCAGACTAACGGGGTTTAATTCACCCCTCCACTTT
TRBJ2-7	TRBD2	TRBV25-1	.	CASSEGRDYEQYF	TGTGCCAGCAGTGAGGGGAGGGATTACGAGCAGTACTTC
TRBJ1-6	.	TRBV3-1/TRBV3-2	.	CASSQSLGENSPLHF	TGTGCCAGCAGCCAATCATTAGGGGAAAATTCACCCCTCCACTTT
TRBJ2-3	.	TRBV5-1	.	CASSSTGDYTDTQYF	TGCGCCAGCAGCTCTACGGGAGACTACACAGATACGCAGTATTTT
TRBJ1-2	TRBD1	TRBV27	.	CASRPQGRDGYTF	TGTGCCAGCAGGCCACAGGGGCGGGATGGCTACACCTTC
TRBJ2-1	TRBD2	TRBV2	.	CASRGTSGTNNEQFF	TGTGCCAGCAGGGGGACTAGCGGTACTAACAATGAGCAGTTCTTC
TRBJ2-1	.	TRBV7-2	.	CASSFAEGGEQFF	TGTGCCAGCAGCTTCGCGGAGGGTGGTGAGCAGTTCTTC
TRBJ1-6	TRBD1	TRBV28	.	CASSHVDRANSPLHF	TGTGCCAGCAGTCACGTGGACAGGGCTAATTCACCCCTCCACTTT
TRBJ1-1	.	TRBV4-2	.	CASSQDLASEGGVTEAFF	TGTGCCAGCAGCCAAGATCTAGCAAGTGAAGGGGGAGTGACTGAAGCTTTCTTT
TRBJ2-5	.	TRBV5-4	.	CASSPTDSQETQYF	TGTGCCAGCAGCCCGACGGACAGCCAAGAGACCCAGTACTTC
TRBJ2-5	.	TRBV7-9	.	CASSAGVRETQYF	TGTGCCAGCTCCGCCGGGGTCCGAGAGACCCAGTACTTC
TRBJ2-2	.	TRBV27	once	CASSFRSRGLNTGELFF	TGTGCCAGCAGTTTTCGTTCAAGGGGATTGAACACCGGGGAGCTGTTTTTT
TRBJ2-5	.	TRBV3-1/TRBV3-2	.	CASSLSLVRQETQYF	TGTGCCAGCAGCCTATCACTAGTGAGGCAGGAGACCCAGTACTTC
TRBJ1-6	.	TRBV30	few	CAWSKPPLHF	TGTGCCTGGAGTAAGCCACCCCTCCACTTT
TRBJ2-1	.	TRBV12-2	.	CASRLANGTSGVNEQFF	TGTGCAAGTCGCTTAGCAAACGGGACTAGCGGGGTAAATGAGCAGTTCTTC
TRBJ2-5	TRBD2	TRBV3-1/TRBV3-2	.	CASSQEVVTSGAQETQYF	TGTGCCAGCAGCCAAGAAGTCGTGACTAGCGGGGCACAAGAGACCCAGTACTTC
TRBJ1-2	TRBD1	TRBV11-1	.	CASSRDSYYGYTF	TGTGCCAGCAGCCGGGACAGCTACTATGGCTACACCTTC
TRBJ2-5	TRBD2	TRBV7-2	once	CASSGGGTETQYF	TGTGCCAGCAGCGGGGGGGGGACAGAGACCCAGTACTTC
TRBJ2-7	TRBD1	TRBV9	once	CASSVRGQSDEQYF	TGTGCCAGCAGCGTACGGGGACAGTCCGACGAGCAGTACTTC
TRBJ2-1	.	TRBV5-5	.	CASSLPLRQGPRNEQFF	TGTGCCAGCAGCTTACCGTTGAGGCAGGGCCCCCGTAATGAGCAGTTCTTC
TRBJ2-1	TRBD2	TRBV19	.	CASTGGSYNEQFF	TGTGCCAGTACGGGGGGTTCCTACAATGAGCAGTTCTTC
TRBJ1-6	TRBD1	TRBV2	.	CASSPTGVYSPLHF	TGTGCCAGCAGCCCGACAGGGGTATATTCACCCCTCCACTTT
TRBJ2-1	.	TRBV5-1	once	CASSGGYSGEQFF	TGCGCCAGCAGCGGAGGTTATTCCGGTGAGCAGTTCTTC